One sample yielded the 14 T cell receptor beta chains listed below, sequenced in a study of PD-1 blockade in classical Hodgkin lymphoma. Time point here: cycle 4 day 1 (C4D1), after five to seven weeks of nivolumab. Relapse after autologous stem cell transplantation occurred in every patient, and brentuximab vedotin exposure varied. Clones were sequenced by immunoSEQ multiplex PCR, and TCRdb holds only the in-frame ones, with some missing. The repertoire has approximately 44,000 clones, around 69% of them found once; the top ten carry around 2.4%. The sequences come from peripheral blood mononuclear cells (PBMCs), collected before the fourth cycle of nivolumab. The receptors here all came from a human donor with classical Hodgkin lymphoma.

This rearrangement joins TRBV4-3 to TRBJ1-5, with D hard to call. The CDR3 loop spans 13 amino acids. The germline CDR1 and CDR2 sequences are LGHNA and YSLEER. Trimming stripped 1 base from V and 5 bases from J, with 6 bases between. CDR3 residues: CASSQGFDQPQHF. DNA for the CDR3: TGCGCCAGCAGCCAAGGCTTCGATCAGCCCCAGCATTTT.

This chain links TRBV20-1 with TRBJ1-5; D gene unclear. Germline assignment: CDR1 DFQATT and CDR2 SNEGSKA (reference sequence). Trimming took 3 bases from V and 10 from J, leaving 4 bases between them. CDR3 size: 9 residues. The chain's CDR3 is CSARPPQHF. The CDR3 DNA follows: TGCAGTGCTAGGCCCCCCCAGCATTTT.

The V and J genes are TRBV28 and TRBJ2-7; D is possibly TRBD1 (6 bases). Trimming cost V 2 bases and J 3 bases, with 8 bases left between them. The CDR3 consists of 13 residues. Germline loops: CDR1 MDHEN, CDR2 SYDVKM. CDR3 in DNA: TGTGCCAGCAGTTTAGGGGGACACTACGAGCAGTACTTC. It codes for CASSLGGHYEQYF.

The rearrangement joins TRBV5-6 to TRBJ2-1, with D unresolved. The V gene lost 5 bases and the J gene lost 5 bases, with 8 bases spanning the gap. Germline V gene data show CDR1 as SGHDT and CDR2 as YYEEEE. The CDR3 totals 12 residues. This CDR3 is CASSPFDNEQFF. The CDR3 DNA reads TGTGCCAGCAGTCCTTTTGACAATGAGCAGTTCTTC.

This clone was counted a few times. The J gene is TRBJ2-1, the V gene TRBV19; TRBD1 matches at 9 bases. V lost 2 bases, J lost 7 bases, and 6 bases stayed unmatched. From germline, CDR1 is LNHDA and CDR2 SQIVND (reference sequence). This CDR3 has 15 residues. DNA for the CDR3: TGTGCCAGTAGTATACATAAACAGGGGGCGAATGAGCAGTTCTTC. Its protein product is CASSIHKQGANEQFF.

The chain links TRBV5-4 to TRBJ1-2; 9 nucleotides align to TRBD1. Looked up from germline, CDR1 is SGHNT and CDR2 is YYREEE (reference sequence). J gave up 7 bases and V 4 bases, and 5 bases lay outside the gene matches. The CDR3 consists of 13 residues. The CDR3 coding sequence is TGTGCCAGCAGCCTACAGGGGGCGGGTGGCTACACCTTC. Protein: CASSLQGAGGYTF.

This clone appeared once. This chain links TRBV5-6 with TRBJ2-7, with D perhaps TRBD1 (6 bases). The CDR3 is 14 residues long. Germline CDR1 SGHDT, CDR2 YYEEEE. V was trimmed by 4 bases and J by 2 bases, leaving 13 bases between them. The CDR3 spells CASSTTTGTYEQYF. The CDR3 DNA sequence: TGTGCCAGCAGCACTACGACAGGAACCTACGAGCAGTACTTC.

This rearrangement joins TRBV4-3 to TRBJ1-5, with a possible D match to TRBD1 (5 bases). V lost 0 bases, J lost 8 bases, and 11 bases lay in between. The CDR3 is 14 residues long. Per germline, CDR1 LGHNA and CDR2 YSLEER. CDR3 residues: CASSQDRGQEPQHF. Here the CDR3 DNA reads TGCGCCAGCAGCCAAGATAGGGGCCAGGAGCCCCAGCATTTT.

In this sample, this clone turned up once. This rearrangement joins TRBV5-6 to TRBJ2-3; D gene unclear. CDR1 is SGHDT and CDR2 is YYEEEE in the germline V gene. This CDR3 comprises 14 residues. Trimming shortened V by 0 bases and J by 3 bases, and 8 bases separated the two germline ends. CDR3 protein: CASSLEAPTDTQYF. The DNA of the CDR3 is TGTGCCAGCAGCTTGGAAGCCCCAACAGATACGCAGTATTTT.

The V gene is TRBV9, the J gene TRBJ2-7; the match to TRBD1 covers 7 bases. The CDR3 has 13 amino acids. V lost 3 bases and J lost 2; bases outside the gene matches: 2. The germline gives CDR1 SGDLS, CDR2 YYNGEE. The CDR3 loop is CASSGTGAYEQYF. CDR3 sequence (DNA): TGTGCCAGCAGCGGGACAGGAGCCTACGAGCAGTACTTC.

This rearrangement joins TRBV5-8 to TRBJ2-7; possibly TRBD1 or TRBD2 for D (5 bases each). The CDR3 extends over 14 amino acids. Germline-derived CDR1 and CDR2 are SGHTS and YDEGEE. V gave up 1 base and J gave up 4 bases, with 12 bases separating them. CDR3 protein: CASSLPGRGYEQYF. In DNA, the CDR3 is TGTGCCAGCAGCTTGCCGGGGCGTGGTTACGAGCAGTACTTC. The entire variable domain, with the rest obtained from reference TRBV5-8 and TRBJ2-7, is as follows: EAGVTQSPTHLIKTRGQQATLRCSPISGHTSVYWYQQALGLGLQFLLWYDEGEERNRGNFPPRFSGRQFPNYSSELNVNALELEDSALYLCASSLPGRGYEQYFGPGTRLTVT.

The rearrangement joins TRBV11-3 to TRBJ2-1; TRBD1 matches at 9 bases. Trimming removed 5 bases from V and 5 bases from J; junction bases left unmatched: 7. Germline CDR1 SGHNT, CDR2 YENEEA. The CDR3 sequence is 15 residues long. The CDR3 spells CASSQGTGRDNEQFF. CDR3 nucleotide sequence: TGTGCCAGCAGCCAAGGGACAGGGAGGGACAATGAGCAGTTCTTC. The full variable domain, rest sourced from reference TRBV11-3 and TRBJ2-1, is EAGVVQSPRYKIIEKKQPVAFWCNPISGHNTLYWYLQNLGQGPELLIRYENEEAVDDSQLPKDRFSAERLKGVDSTLKIQPAELGDSAVYLCASSQGTGRDNEQFFGPGTRLTVL.

V gene TRBV27 combines with J gene TRBJ2-1, with 8 bases that match TRBD2. CDR3 length equals 14 residues. The ends lost 4 bases at V and 3 bases at J; junction bases unmatched: 2. Germline lookup yields CDR1 MNHEY and CDR2 SMNVEV (reference sequence). The CDR3: CASSSGTSYNEQFF. CDR3 bases: TGTGCCAGCAGTTCCGGGACTAGCTACAATGAGCAGTTCTTC.

The V gene is TRBV5-5, the J gene TRBJ2-7; TRBD1 agrees at 7 bases. V lost 1 base, J lost 4 bases, and 8 bases stayed unmatched. Germline assignment: CDR1 SGHKS and CDR2 YYEKEE (reference sequence). CDR3 size: 15 residues. CDR3 nucleotide sequence: TGTGCCAGCAGCTTGTCCGGGACAGCCTCATACGAGCAGTACTTC. Protein product: CASSLSGTASYEQYF. Looking up the rest from reference TRBV5-5 and TRBJ2-7 gives the full variable domain: DAGVTQSPTHLIKTRGQQVTLRCSPISGHKSVSWYQQVLGQGPQFIFQYYEKEERGRGNFPDRFSARQFPNYSSELNVNALLLGDSALYLCASSLSGTASYEQYFGPGTRLTVT.